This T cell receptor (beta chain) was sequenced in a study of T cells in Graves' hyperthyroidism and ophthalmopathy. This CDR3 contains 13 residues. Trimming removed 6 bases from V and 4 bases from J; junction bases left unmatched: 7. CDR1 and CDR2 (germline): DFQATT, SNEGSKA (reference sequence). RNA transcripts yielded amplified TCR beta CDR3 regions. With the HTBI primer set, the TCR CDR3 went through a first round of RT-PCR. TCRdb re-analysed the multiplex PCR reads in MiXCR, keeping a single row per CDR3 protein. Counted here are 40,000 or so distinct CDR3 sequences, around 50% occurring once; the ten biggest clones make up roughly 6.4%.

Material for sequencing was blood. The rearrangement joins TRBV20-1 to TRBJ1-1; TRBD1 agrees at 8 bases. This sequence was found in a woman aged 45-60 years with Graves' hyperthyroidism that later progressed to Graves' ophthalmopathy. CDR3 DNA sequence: TGCAGTGCCAGCAGGGGGCGGGCCACTGAAGCTTTCTTT. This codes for CSASRGRATEAFF.